This entry lists 9 T cell receptor beta chains sequenced from one sample in a study of T cells in localized non-small cell lung cancer. Method: immunoSEQ multiplex PCR; TCRdb's copy keeps in-frame clones and lacks some. This sample carries 60,000 to 65,000 clones, roughly 90% of them seen once, and the ten largest clones take roughly 1.9%. The sequencing used peripheral blood, collected before any cancer treatment. All receptors come from a woman aged 35-75 years with stage I lung adenocarcinoma.

This clone occurred once. V gene TRBV2 combines with J gene TRBJ1-1, with TRBD1 matching 7 bases. This CDR3 contains 14 residues. After removal of 11 bases from V and 5 bases from J, the junction contained 14 bases not matched to a gene. Germline lookup yields CDR1 SNHLY and CDR2 FYNNEI. The chain's CDR3 is CAGLGGGLGTEAFF. CDR3 coding DNA: TGTGCCGGACTGGGAGGGGGCTTGGGGACTGAAGCTTTCTTT.

The chain carries TRBV6-6 and TRBJ1-5, with TRBD1 matching 7 bases. The CDR3 has 15 amino acids. Per the germline V gene, CDR1 is MNHNY and CDR2 is SVGAGI (reference sequence). V lost 0 bases to trimming and J lost 4 bases; unmatched junction nucleotides: 3. CDR3 loop: CASSYSTTGNQPQHF. The CDR3, as DNA: TGTGCCAGCAGTTACTCGACGACAGGGAATCAGCCCCAGCATTTT.

The V and J genes are TRBV7-6 and TRBJ2-7; the D gene is possibly TRBD2 (5 bases). The CDR3 is made up of 13 amino acids. CDR1 and CDR2 (germline): SGHVS, FNYEAQ. V dropped 5 bases and J dropped 6 bases, with 14 bases sitting between them. In DNA form, the CDR3 reads TGTGCCAGCAGCCTAGGAGCCGGACTCGAGCAGTACTTC. Its protein product is CASSLGAGLEQYF.

The chain combines TRBV6-1 with TRBJ1-2, with D possibly TRBD1 on 6 matching bases. CDR1 is MNHNS, CDR2 SASEGT, per germline. The length of the CDR3 is 14 residues. V was trimmed by 6 bases and J by 7 bases, leaving 18 bases between them. In DNA, the CDR3 is TGTGCCAGCAGGGCATCCAAGGGGGGAGGTGGCTACACCTTC. This sequence encodes CASRASKGGGGYTF.

The chain combines TRBV27 with TRBJ2-7, with 7 bases fitting TRBD1. Germline CDR1 reads MNHEY; CDR2 reads SMNVEV (reference sequence). The CDR3 sequence is 15 residues long. V lost 3 bases, J lost 3 bases, and 8 bases stayed unmatched. CDR3 in DNA: TGTGCCAGCAGTTTTTTGAGAGGGACAGACTACGAGCAGTACTTC. Translated: CASSFLRGTDYEQYF.

The chain couples TRBV19 to TRBJ2-3; D is unclear. In germline, CDR1 is LNHDA, CDR2 SQIVND (reference sequence). The CDR3 runs to 17 residues. V gave up 6 bases and J gave up 3 bases, with 22 bases separating them. This chain's CDR3 is CASSLFYYGPLTDTQYF. In DNA form, the CDR3 reads TGTGCCAGTAGCCTATTCTACTACGGGCCCCTAACAGATACGCAGTATTTT. Full variable domain (rest looked up from reference TRBV19 and TRBJ2-3): DGGITQSPKYLFRKEGQNVTLSCEQNLNHDAMYWYRQDPGQGLRLIYYSQIVNDFQKGDIAEGYSVSREKKESFPLTVTSAQKNPTAFYLCASSLFYYGPLTDTQYFGPGTRLTVL.

This chain joins TRBV5-1 and TRBJ1-2; 10 bases fit TRBD1. The CDR3 covers 14 residues. The ends lost 3 bases at V and 3 bases at J; junction bases unmatched: 2. The V gene's germline CDR1 is SGHRS and CDR2 YFSETQ. CDR3 region: CASSSGQGDYGYTF. CDR3 DNA: TGCGCCAGCAGCTCTGGACAGGGGGACTATGGCTACACCTTC.

This chain joins TRBV10-3 and TRBJ2-7; no reliable D call. CDR1 and CDR2 from the germline V gene are ENHRY and SYGVKD. V was clipped by 7 bases and J by 0 bases, with 19 bases between them. This CDR3 comprises 16 residues. The CDR3 sequence: CAIKMDGSRSSYEQYF. For the CDR3, the DNA is TGTGCCATCAAAATGGACGGCTCCAGGAGCTCCTACGAGCAGTACTTC.

The rearrangement uses TRBV15 and TRBJ1-4, with D unclear. The CDR3 is 15 residues long. Trimming left V 0 bases short and J 5 bases short, with 10 bases between. Germline V gene lookup returns CDR1 LNHNV and CDR2 YYDKDF (reference sequence). The CDR3 region has the DNA TGTGCCACCAGCAGAGATCAGTCGGGGAATGAAAAACTGTTTTTT. Encoded protein: CATSRDQSGNEKLFF.